These 3 T cell receptor beta chains were all obtained from the same sample, sequenced in a study of blood T cells in healthy people across ages. With a J-beta primer mix and a sample-barcoded 5' primer, a second PCR ran 7 to 11 cycles. TCRdb called the 5' RACE reads again in MiXCR, with one record for every CDR3 protein. This table holds around 1,900,000 distinct CDR3 sequences, about two fifths found once. Sequences were obtained from blood. These receptors were obtained from a human donor in good health.

This chain uses TRBV7-9 with TRBJ2-1, with D possibly called TRBD1 or TRBD2 (6 bases each). The CDR3 loop spans 16 amino acids. Germline-derived CDR1 and CDR2 are SEHNR and FQNEAQ (reference sequence). With 1 base removed from V and 5 bases from J, the gap between germline ends came to 15 bases. The CDR3 DNA sequence: TGTGCCAGCAGCTTAGTATGGGGGGCCGGGGACAATGAGCAGTTCTTC. Translated, it gives CASSLVWGAGDNEQFF.

The chain joins TRBV6-1 to TRBJ2-1; D gene unclear. Trimming left V 4 bases short and J 7 bases short, with 17 bases between. This CDR3 has 15 amino acids. Germline CDR1 is MNHNS and CDR2 is SASEGT. The CDR3 is CASSGSVLNGNEQFF. Here the CDR3 DNA reads TGTGCCAGCAGTGGTTCGGTCCTTAACGGGAATGAGCAGTTCTTC.

Notes on this clonotype: At one end, the junction sequence differs from germline, possibly due to a read error. The V call is TRBV7-7, the J call TRBJ2-3; maybe TRBD2 (6 bases). Germline lookup yields CDR1 SSHAT and CDR2 FNYEAQ (reference sequence). CDR3 length: 12 residues. The CDR3 loop is CASSLDFGLQYF. The DNA for the CDR3 is TGTGCTAGCAGCTTAGATTTTGGACTACAGTATTTT.